Below, 10 T cell receptor beta chains from the same sample are listed, as sequenced in a study of cytotoxic CD8 clonotypes in ibrutinib-treated CLL (TCRdb year 2021). The method behind the library was the immunoSEQ multiplex PCR assay. In its TCRdb copy, this immuneACCESS table keeps in-frame sequences only and misses some clones. Where compared with another copy, unresolved V genes explain less than half of these, and the others have no known cause. The sample table holds about 140,000 clones, of which more than 70% were seen once. The ten largest clones capture about 7.4% of the sample. Here the sequenced sample was PBMCs, taken after 36 months of ibrutinib treatment. These receptors all stem from a human donor with chronic lymphocytic leukemia.

The chain has TRBV28 and TRBJ1-1; D unclear. The V end lost 3 bases, the J end lost 1 base, and 9 bases lay between the germline ends. The V gene's germline CDR1 is MDHEN and CDR2 SYDVKM. The CDR3 is 14 amino acids. This CDR3 reads CASSFQASNTEAFF. The CDR3 DNA sequence: TGTGCCAGCAGTTTTCAGGCTTCGAACACTGAAGCTTTCTTT.

This clone was counted between two and nine times. The chain is built from TRBV7-9 and TRBJ1-5; tentative D call: TRBD1 (6 bases). V lost 5 bases, J lost 9 bases, and 14 bases lay in between. This CDR3 has 13 amino acids. Germline V lookup: CDR1 SEHNR, CDR2 FQNEAQ (reference sequence). CDR3 nucleotide sequence: TGTGCCAGCAGCCATAACAGGGATTTGCCCCAGCATTTT. Its protein is CASSHNRDLPQHF.

This clone was seen a handful of times. The gene calls are TRBV4-2 and TRBJ1-6, with D hard to call. The CDR3 runs to 16 residues. CDR1 LGHNA and CDR2 YNFKEQ come from the germline V gene. V was pared by 4 bases and J by 8 bases, with 18 bases between. The CDR3 DNA reads TGTGCCAGCAGCCGGAGCCCGGGGAGGGTGGATTCACCCCTCCACTTT. The encoded protein is CASSRSPGRVDSPLHF.

The chain recombines TRBV27 with TRBJ2-1; 7 bases are shared with TRBD1. Per germline, CDR1 MNHEY and CDR2 SMNVEV (reference sequence). The CDR3 is 15 amino acids. Trimming at V came to 1 base and at J to 3 bases, leaving 3 bases not matched to a gene. DNA for the CDR3: TGTGCCAGCAGTTTATGGGGACAGTTCTACAATGAGCAGTTCTTC. It translates to CASSLWGQFYNEQFF.

This sequence joins TRBV30 and TRBJ1-1, with 7 bases identical to TRBD1. J lost 2 bases, V lost 7 bases, and 7 bases had no gene match. Germline V gives CDR1 GTSNPN, CDR2 SVGIG (reference sequence). The CDR3 has 13 amino acids. CDR3 sequence: CASRGLLNTEAFF. The CDR3 DNA reads TGTGCCTCCAGGGGGTTACTTAACACTGAAGCTTTCTTT.

V and J are TRBV19 and TRBJ2-7, with TRBD1 identical over 9 bases. CDR3 length: 16 residues. Germline CDR1 reads LNHDA; CDR2 reads SQIVND (reference sequence). V shed 5 bases, J shed 4 bases, and the junction held 12 bases outside the gene matches. The CDR3 DNA sequence: TGTGCCAGTAGTCCCCCGAAGGGACAGGGCTTATACGAGCAGTACTTC. Translating gives CASSPPKGQGLYEQYF.

The chain is built from TRBV5-1 and TRBJ1-4; 11 nucleotides match TRBD1. CDR1 SGHRS and CDR2 YFSETQ come from the germline V gene. The CDR3 sequence is 17 residues long. V shed 0 bases and J 13 bases; nucleotides not matched to a gene: 14. CDR3 sequence (DNA): TGCGCCAGCAGCTTGGCCCCCACCGGGACAGGGGGATTCTTACTGTTTTTT. Its translation: CASSLAPTGTGGFLLFF. The full variable domain, its missing parts supplied by reference TRBV5-1 and TRBJ1-4, is KAGVTQTPRYLIKTRGQQVTLSCSPISGHRSVSWYQQTPGQGLQFLFEYFSETQRNKGNFPGRFSGRQFSNSRSEMNVSTLELGDSALYLCASSLAPTGTGGFLLFFGSGTQLSVL.

As to this clone: A junction end diverges from the germline sequence, so it may reflect a read error. V usage is TRBV28 and J usage is TRBJ2-7, with TRBD2 matching 10 bases. Germline CDR1 reads MDHEN; CDR2 reads SYDVKM. The CDR3 spans 13 residues. CDR3 in DNA: TGTGCCAGCAGTTTTGGTTTAGCGGGAGGACCAGACTTC. It encodes CASSFGLAGGPDF.

The genes are TRBV25-1 and TRBJ2-7; weak D call: TRBD1 (8 bases). This CDR3 is 15 amino acids long. The V gene lost 2 bases and the J gene lost 7 bases, with 18 bases spanning the gap. Looked up from germline, CDR1 is MGHDK and CDR2 is SYGVNS. The CDR3 coding sequence is TGTGCCAGCAGTGAAAGGGTCGGACAGGGAGGGGAGCAGTACTTC. Translating it yields CASSERVGQGGEQYF.

The chain has TRBV15 and TRBJ1-1; D gene ambiguous. There are 13 residues in the CDR3. The V gene's germline CDR1 is LNHNV and CDR2 YYDKDF (reference sequence). Trimming cost V 5 bases and J 2 bases, with 9 bases left between them. The CDR3 protein is CATSFRGNTEAFF. DNA of the CDR3: TGTGCCACCAGCTTTAGAGGAAACACTGAAGCTTTCTTT.